By share, the clone carrying this TCR beta chain ranks as medium-sized. Its antigen is as yet unknown. No treatment had been given to any patient before thyroid surgery. This sample is drawn from a study of metastatic and nonmetastatic thyroid tumors. Looking at the study overall: Repertoires from malignant and benign thyroid patients were compared across blood and tumor or nodule tissue. Whole-study results and caveats: Significantly higher TCR beta diversity was reportedly seen in malignant thyroid tumors than benign nodules, in blood and tumor.

Between the trimmed V and J ends, which lost 6 bases and 8 bases, there was a span of 19 bases. The CDR3 has 14 amino acids. The V gene's germline CDR1 is MNHEY and CDR2 SMNVEV (reference sequence). Original handling: It was from CDR3 differences across clinicopathological groups that a distant-metastasis classifier for papillary thyroid cancer was built. MiXCR was used by TCRdb to re-call the PCR reads. Clone size and V and J calls follow TCRdb, not the original study. The sample contains about 28,000 clones, roughly 3.7% of which appear only once. J is TRBJ1-2 and V is TRBV27; no clear D gene. The TCR sequence derives from a male donor with papillary thyroid cancer or a benign thyroid nodule (not recorded which). Some clones in this sample may be carry-over from other donors' samples. The sample comprised blood. CDR3 protein: CASRAGLSPKGYTF. CDR3 DNA sequence: TGTGCCAGCAGGGCCGGTTTGTCTCCGAAAGGCTACACCTTC.